The 19 T cell receptor beta chains presented below share a single source sample, sequenced in a study of monozygotic twins with inflammatory bowel disease. TCRdb reprocessed the 5' RACE reads and keeps a single row for each CDR3 protein, giving no DNA. This sample's table reports around 100,000 distinct CDR3 sequences. The sample consisted of blood. The receptors derive from a human donor with ulcerative colitis or Crohn's disease, or a healthy co-twin of an affected twin (not recorded which).

The chain is built from TRBV10-2 and TRBJ1-5. Per germline, CDR1 WSHSY and CDR2 SAAADI. This CDR3 spans 13 amino acids. The CDR3 protein is CASNSQPRGPQHF.

V and J are TRBV5-1 and TRBJ2-4. Per germline, CDR1 SGHRS and CDR2 YFSETQ. The CDR3 sequence is 14 residues long. The chain's CDR3 is CASSLGGAKNIQYF.

This CDR3 reads CASSLELALGEQYF. The chain employs TRBV7-2 and TRBJ2-7; lacking DNA, the TRBD2 call made by TCRdb goes unchecked. The germline V gene encodes CDR1 SGHTA and CDR2 FQGNSA. This CDR3 is built from 14 residues.

This chain links TRBV18 with TRBJ2-7; TCRdb outputs TRBD2, but without DNA this stays unchecked. CDR3 length equals 13 residues. Germline CDR1 is KGHSH and CDR2 is LQKENI. CDR3 protein: CASSPPGGGEQYF.

V and J are TRBV28 and TRBJ2-5; TCRdb picks TRBD1, but there is no DNA to check that call. The CDR3 is made up of 13 amino acids. Germline lookup yields CDR1 MDHEN and CDR2 SYDVKM. The CDR3 spells CASSWGQQETQYF.

The CDR3 region is CASSQRSQGAKNSPLHF. This chain connects TRBV4-3 to TRBJ1-6; the D gene TCRdb calls, TRBD1, cannot be checked with no DNA. Germline loops: CDR1 LGHNA, CDR2 YSLEER. The CDR3 is 17 amino acids.

This rearrangement joins TRBV9 to TRBJ2-3; TCRdb selects TRBD2, and the lack of DNA leaves this call unchecked. From germline, CDR1 is SGDLS and CDR2 YYNGEE. CDR3 length: 16 amino acids. The CDR3: CASSSAGTLGTDTQYF.

The rearrangement links TRBV5-6 to TRBJ2-7. This CDR3 contains 13 residues. From germline, CDR1 is SGHDT and CDR2 YYEEEE. The CDR3 sequence: CASSLNGIREQYF.

The chain links TRBV6-5 to TRBJ2-7; TCRdb's D gene call, TRBD1, goes unchecked for lack of DNA. The germline CDR1 and CDR2 sequences are MNHEY and SVGAGI. The CDR3 spans 16 residues. CDR3 in amino acids: CASSYPAGTGLFEQYF.

The V and J genes are TRBV2 and TRBJ2-5; the TCRdb call, TRBD2, lacks DNA for checking. CDR1 is SNHLY, CDR2 FYNNEI, per germline. This CDR3 spans 14 amino acids. The CDR3 protein is CASPGGPRQETQYF.

The V call is TRBV4-2, the J call TRBJ1-1; the D call from TCRdb, TRBD1, cannot be confirmed without DNA. Germline CDR1 is LGHNA and CDR2 is YNFKEQ. The CDR3 totals 15 residues. The CDR3 sequence is CASSQGQGANTEAFF.

The chain couples TRBV6-5 to TRBJ2-2. CDR1 is MNHEY and CDR2 is SVGAGI in the germline V gene. The CDR3 runs to 11 residues. CDR3 region: CASSLRGELFF.

The V gene is TRBV2, the J gene TRBJ1-5; the TRBD1 assignment by TCRdb is unverifiable without DNA. The CDR3 totals 14 residues. The germline CDR1 and CDR2 sequences are SNHLY and FYNNEI. This CDR3 is CASRVDSPNQPQHF.

The chain joins TRBV6-5 to TRBJ2-4; the D gene TCRdb calls, TRBD1, cannot be checked with no DNA. The germline V gene encodes CDR1 MNHEY and CDR2 SVGAGI. The CDR3 loop spans 18 amino acids. CDR3: CASSWPRERVSAKNIQYF.

This chain uses TRBV28 with TRBJ2-7. Germline-derived CDR1 and CDR2 are MDHEN and SYDVKM. The CDR3 length is 15 residues. The CDR3 sequence: CASSFRNSASYEQYF.

The chain is built from TRBV6-2 or TRBV6-3 and TRBJ1-5; the TRBD1 assignment by TCRdb is unverifiable without DNA. Germline assignment: CDR1 MNHEY and CDR2 SVGEGT. The CDR3 totals 12 residues. The CDR3: CATRTGGQPQHF.

The chain links TRBV7-2 to TRBJ1-5. Germline V gives CDR1 SGHTA, CDR2 FQGNSA. The CDR3 loop spans 14 amino acids. CDR3 region: CASRSSEAHQPQHF.

CDR3 in amino acids: CASSNTGDEQYF. The chain uses TRBV12-3 or TRBV12-4 and TRBJ2-7; TCRdb indicates TRBD1, and absent DNA this call remains unverified. The CDR3 totals 12 residues.

The rearrangement uses TRBV4-3 and TRBJ2-2; lacking DNA, the TRBD2 call made by TCRdb goes unchecked. The CDR3 covers 16 residues. CDR1 LGHNA and CDR2 YSLEER come from the germline V gene. CDR3 sequence: CASSRGGALNTGELFF.